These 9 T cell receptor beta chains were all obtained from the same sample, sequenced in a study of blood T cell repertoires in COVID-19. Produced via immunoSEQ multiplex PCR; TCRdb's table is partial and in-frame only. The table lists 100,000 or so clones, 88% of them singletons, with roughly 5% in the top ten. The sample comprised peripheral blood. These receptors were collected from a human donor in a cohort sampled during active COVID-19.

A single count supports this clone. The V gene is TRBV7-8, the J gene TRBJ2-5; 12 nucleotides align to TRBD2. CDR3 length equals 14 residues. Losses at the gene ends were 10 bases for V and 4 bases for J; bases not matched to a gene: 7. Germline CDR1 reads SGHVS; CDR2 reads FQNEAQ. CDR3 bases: TGTGCCATCAACCCGGGACTAGCGGGAGAGACCCAGTACTTC. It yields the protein CAINPGLAGETQYF.

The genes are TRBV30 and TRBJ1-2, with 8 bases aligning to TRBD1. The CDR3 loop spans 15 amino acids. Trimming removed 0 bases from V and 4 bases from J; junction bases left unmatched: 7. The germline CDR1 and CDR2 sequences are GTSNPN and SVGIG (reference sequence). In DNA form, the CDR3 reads TGTGCCTGGAGTGTACTTGGACAGGGAGCCTATGGCTACACCTTC. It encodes CAWSVLGQGAYGYTF.

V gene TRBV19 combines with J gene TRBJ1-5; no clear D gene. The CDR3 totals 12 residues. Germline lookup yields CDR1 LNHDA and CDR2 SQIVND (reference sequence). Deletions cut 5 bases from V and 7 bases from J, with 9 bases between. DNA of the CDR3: TGTGCCAGTAGTCCCCCGGGGCAGCCCCAGCATTTT. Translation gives CASSPPGQPQHF.

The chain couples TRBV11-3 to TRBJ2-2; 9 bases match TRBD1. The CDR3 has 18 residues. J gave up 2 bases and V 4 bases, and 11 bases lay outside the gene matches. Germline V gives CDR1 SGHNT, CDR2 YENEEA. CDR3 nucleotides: TGTGCCAGCAGCTCCCGGGACAGGGATGGTTCAAACACCGGGGAGCTGTTTTTT. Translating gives CASSSRDRDGSNTGELFF.

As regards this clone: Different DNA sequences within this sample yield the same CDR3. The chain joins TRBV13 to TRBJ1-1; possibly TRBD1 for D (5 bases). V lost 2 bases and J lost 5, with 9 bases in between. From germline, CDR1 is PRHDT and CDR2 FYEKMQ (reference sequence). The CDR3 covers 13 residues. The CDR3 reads CASSLSGLTEAFF. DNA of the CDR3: TGTGCCAGCAGCTTATCAGGGCTGACTGAAGCTTTCTTT.

CDR3 sequence reads: CASSELDGGGQPQHF. The CDR3 DNA follows: TGTGCCAGCAGTGAACTGGACGGGGGTGGTCAGCCCCAGCATTTT. The chain employs TRBV6-1 and TRBJ1-5; D is possibly TRBD1 (5 bases). Trimming left V 2 bases short and J 6 bases short, with 14 bases between. The CDR3 is 15 amino acids. Germline V gene lookup returns CDR1 MNHNS and CDR2 SASEGT.

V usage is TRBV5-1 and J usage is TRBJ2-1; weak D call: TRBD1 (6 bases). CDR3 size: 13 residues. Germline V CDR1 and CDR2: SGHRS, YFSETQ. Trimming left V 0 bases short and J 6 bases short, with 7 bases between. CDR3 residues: CASSLGTVNEQFF. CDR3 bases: TGCGCCAGCAGCTTGGGGACAGTCAATGAGCAGTTCTTC.

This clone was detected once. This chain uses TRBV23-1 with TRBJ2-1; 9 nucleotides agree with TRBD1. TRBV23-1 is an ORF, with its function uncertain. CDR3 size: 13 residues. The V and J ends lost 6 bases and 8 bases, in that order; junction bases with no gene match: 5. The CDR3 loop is CASRDRGRDEQFF. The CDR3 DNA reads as TGCGCCAGCAGGGACAGGGGTAGGGATGAGCAGTTCTTC.

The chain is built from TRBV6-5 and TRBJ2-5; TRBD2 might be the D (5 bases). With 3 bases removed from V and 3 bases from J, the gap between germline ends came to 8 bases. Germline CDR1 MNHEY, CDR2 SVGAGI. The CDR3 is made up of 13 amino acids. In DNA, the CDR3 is TGTGCCAGCAGTTATACGGGAAAAGAGACCCAGTACTTC. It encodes CASSYTGKETQYF.